This TCR beta chain is drawn from a study of T cells in Graves' hyperthyroidism and ophthalmopathy (dated by TCRdb to the late 2010s). For context, the study as a whole: Peripheral blood samples were taken at initial diagnosis, before any treatment was given. TCR Vbeta CDR3 sequencing of 120 to 150 peripheral blood samples (43 ophthalmopathy, under 80 hyperthyroidism and around 17 progressor patients) is reported in the paper. After sampling, hyperthyroidism patients received methimazole starting at 30 mg daily, and ophthalmopathy patients received high-dose intravenous methylprednisolone. TCR V-J signatures able to tell the groups apart were searched for in a discovery cohort of about a hundred patients, of whom 43 had Graves' ophthalmopathy and more than 55 had stable Graves' hyperthyroidism. In addition, the study compared T-cell repertoires in thyroid tissue and in blood from five to seven Graves' hyperthyroidism patients. The roughly 100 discovery patients were divided at random into training and test sets in a 7:3 ratio. An independent validation cohort of about 20 hyperthyroidism patients and 17 patients who later progressed to ophthalmopathy tested prospective prediction of ophthalmopathy. The paper as a whole reports these results and caveats: During validation, the model predicted progression to ophthalmopathy a median of about 6.5 months ahead of onset, with 70.59% sensitivity and roughly 72% specificity. A 13 V-J signature model separated ophthalmopathy from stable hyperthyroidism, with over 85% sensitivity and 81.08% specificity in cross-validation and 80%/75% in testing. Sample size was not statistically predetermined, and investigators were not blinded to group allocation. Most expanded thyroid clonotypes (frequency above 0.001) were also detected in blood, suggesting blood repertoires may reflect thyroid immune responses.

A patient counted as having stable Graves' hyperthyroidism if no progression to ophthalmopathy occurred over 18 months of follow-up. Hyperthyroidism patients were newly diagnosed, had a disease duration of under 2 months, and were aged 18 to 65 years. The study excluded patients with uncontrolled infections, other autoimmune diseases, pregnancy or lactation. Diagnoses were established on the basis of clinical symptoms, serum thyroxine and TRAb, thyroid ultrasound, and orbital computed tomography. Ficoll-Paque density gradient centrifugation was used to isolate PBMCs from about 10 ml of fresh peripheral blood. Total RNA was extracted using Trizol reagent, and RNA quality was assessed on an Agilent 2100 Bioanalyzer. About this clonotype: Its specific antigen is unknown. Qualities for individual bases were not recorded, and no much larger clone is one base off.

The CDR3 contains 16 residues, cysteine and phenylalanine counted. The only DNA kept is the CDR3, 48 bases in frame from the first base. CDR1 SGHNT and CDR2 YENEEA are derived from the germline V gene. A distance of 12 bases separates the germline ends of V and J, which lose 5 bases and 1 base respectively. The TCR beta CDR3 regions were amplified from the RNA transcripts. The TCR CDR3 was subjected to a first round of RT-PCR using the HTBI primer set and the Qiagen OneStep RT-PCR kit. Libraries were constructed in a second round of multiplex PCR, after which size selection and purification were carried out. Sequencing of the libraries was done on an Illumina HiSeq2000 using paired-end 100 bp reads. Turning to the authors' computational methods: Raw data were processed with SOAPnuke, discarding reads with adapters, uncalled bases, mean Phred below 15, or no exact constant-primer or identifier match. COPE v1.2.5 was used to merge high-quality paired reads, and clonotypes were defined as unique nucleotide sequences. MiTCR v1.1 was used to align clonotypes to the IMGT TRBV, TRBD and TRBJ reference segments. The analysis included only V-J combinations with a frequency above 0.0001, which together covered approximately 99% of the repertoires. The TCS score was defined as F50 (clonal expansion) divided by E x V (chaos), with BLOSUM62-based TCRdist calculated between CDR3 peptides within each V-J. Welch's t-statistics and random forest reduced around 520 V-J features to fewer than 15, which were used in a naive Bayes classifier (R e1071). The public reads were quality trimmed at Q25 with fastp and then assembled into clones with MiXCR by TCRdb, keeping productive beta chains. Merged by CDR3 protein, the rows form single entries marked with the most common genes and DNA. TCRdb, not the authors, supplied the V and J calls. For this sample the table gives under 250,000 distinct CDR3 sequences, of which 15% to 20% were detected only once. 50% of the sample goes to the ten largest clones.

The V gene is TRBV11-3 and the J gene is TRBJ2-6, with the D gene tentatively TRBD1 or TRBD2, based on 7 matching bases in each. Sample: blood. The clonotype was recovered from a man aged 45 to 65 with Graves' hyperthyroidism. The CDR3 protein sequence reads: CASSPGGGSGANVLTF. The sequence in DNA is TGTGCCAGCAGCCCAGGGGGGGGATCTGGGGCCAACGTCCTGACTTTC.